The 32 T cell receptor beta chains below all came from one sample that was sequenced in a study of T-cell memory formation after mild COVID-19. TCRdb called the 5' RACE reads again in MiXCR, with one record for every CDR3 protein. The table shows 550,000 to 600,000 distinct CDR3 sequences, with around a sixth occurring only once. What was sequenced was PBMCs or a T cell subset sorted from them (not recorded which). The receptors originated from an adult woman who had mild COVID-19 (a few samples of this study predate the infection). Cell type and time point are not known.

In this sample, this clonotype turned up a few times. CDR3 DNA sequence: TGCAGTGCTAGCCTAGCGGGGGGGCGCGAGCAGTACTTC. Residues: CSASLAGGREQYF. The V and J genes are TRBV20-1 and TRBJ2-7, with 12 nucleotides matching TRBD2. J gave up 6 bases and V 3 bases, and 3 bases lay outside the gene matches. Germline CDR1 is DFQATT and CDR2 is SNEGSKA (reference sequence). The CDR3 loop spans 13 amino acids.

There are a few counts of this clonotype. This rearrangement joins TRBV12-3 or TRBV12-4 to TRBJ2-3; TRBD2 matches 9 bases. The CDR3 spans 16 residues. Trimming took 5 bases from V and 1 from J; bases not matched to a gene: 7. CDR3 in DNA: TGTGCCAGCAGTAGGGGACTAGCATATGGCACAGATACGCAGTATTTT. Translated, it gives CASSRGLAYGTDTQYF.

This chain's CDR3 is CASSPGGGAGELFF. The CDR3 nucleotides read TGTGCCAGCTCACCAGGGGGCGGCGCCGGGGAGCTGTTTTTT. The rearrangement uses TRBV18 and TRBJ2-2; D is perhaps TRBD1 (6 bases). The germline gives CDR1 KGHSH, CDR2 LQKENI. The CDR3 consists of 14 residues. V shed 2 bases and J shed 6 bases, with 10 bases lying between them. Combining the CDR3 with reference TRBV18 and TRBJ2-2 gives the whole variable domain NAGVMQNPRHLVRRRGQEARLRCSPMKGHSHVYWYRQLPEEGLKFMVYLQKENIIDESGMPKERFSAEFPKEGPSILRIQQVVRGDSAAYFCASSPGGGAGELFFGEGSRLTVL.

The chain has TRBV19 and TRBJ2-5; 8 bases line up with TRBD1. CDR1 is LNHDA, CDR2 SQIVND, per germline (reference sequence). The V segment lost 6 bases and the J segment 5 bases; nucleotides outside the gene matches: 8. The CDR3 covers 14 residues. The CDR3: CASSRQGMGETQYF. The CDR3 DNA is TGTGCCAGTAGCAGACAGGGGATGGGGGAGACCCAGTACTTC.

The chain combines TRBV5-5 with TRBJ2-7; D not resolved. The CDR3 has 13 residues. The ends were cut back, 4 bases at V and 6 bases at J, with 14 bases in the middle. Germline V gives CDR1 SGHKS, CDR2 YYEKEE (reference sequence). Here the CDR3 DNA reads TGTGCCAGCAGCCCCGGACGAACGGGCGAGCAGTACTTC. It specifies CASSPGRTGEQYF.

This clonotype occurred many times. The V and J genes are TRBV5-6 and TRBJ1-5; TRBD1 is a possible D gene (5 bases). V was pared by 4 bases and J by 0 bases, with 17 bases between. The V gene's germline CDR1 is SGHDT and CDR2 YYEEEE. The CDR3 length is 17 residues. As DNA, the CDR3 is TGTGCCAGCAGCAATGGACGGGGCTTGAATAGCAATCAGCCCCAGCATTTT. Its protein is CASSNGRGLNSNQPQHF. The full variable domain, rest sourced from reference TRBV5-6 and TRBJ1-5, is DAGVTQSPTHLIKTRGQQVTLRCSPKSGHDTVSWYQQALGQGPQFIFQYYEEEERQRGNFPDRFSGHQFPNYSSELNVNALLLGDSALYLCASSNGRGLNSNQPQHFGDGTRLSIL.

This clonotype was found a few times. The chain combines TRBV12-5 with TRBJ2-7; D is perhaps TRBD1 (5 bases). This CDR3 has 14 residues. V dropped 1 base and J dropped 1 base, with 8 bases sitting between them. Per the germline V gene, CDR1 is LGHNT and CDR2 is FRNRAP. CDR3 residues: CASGLGRGSYEQYF. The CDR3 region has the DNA TGTGCTAGTGGTTTGGGAAGGGGTTCCTACGAGCAGTACTTC.

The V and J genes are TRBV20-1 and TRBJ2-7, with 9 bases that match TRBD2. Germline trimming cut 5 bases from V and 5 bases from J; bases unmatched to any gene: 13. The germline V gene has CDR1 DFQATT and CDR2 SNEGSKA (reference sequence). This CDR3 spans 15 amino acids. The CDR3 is CSASAPGGGDHEQYF. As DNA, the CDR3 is TGCAGTGCTTCTGCGCCGGGCGGGGGGGACCACGAGCAGTACTTC.

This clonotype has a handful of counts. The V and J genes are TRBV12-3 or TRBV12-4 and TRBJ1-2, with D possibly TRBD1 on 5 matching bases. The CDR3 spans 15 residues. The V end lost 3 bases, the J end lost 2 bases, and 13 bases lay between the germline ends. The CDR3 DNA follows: TGTGCCAGCAGTTTTTCGGGGGAGGGGAACTATGGCTACACCTTC. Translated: CASSFSGEGNYGYTF.

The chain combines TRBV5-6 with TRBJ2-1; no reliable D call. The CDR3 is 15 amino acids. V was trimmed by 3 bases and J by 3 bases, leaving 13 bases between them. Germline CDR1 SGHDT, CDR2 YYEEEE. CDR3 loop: CASSSDWSLYNEQFF. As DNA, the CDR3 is TGTGCCAGCAGCTCAGACTGGTCGCTCTACAATGAGCAGTTCTTC. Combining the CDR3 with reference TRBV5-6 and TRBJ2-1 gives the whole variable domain DAGVTQSPTHLIKTRGQQVTLRCSPKSGHDTVSWYQQALGQGPQFIFQYYEEEERQRGNFPDRFSGHQFPNYSSELNVNALLLGDSALYLCASSSDWSLYNEQFFGPGTRLTVL.

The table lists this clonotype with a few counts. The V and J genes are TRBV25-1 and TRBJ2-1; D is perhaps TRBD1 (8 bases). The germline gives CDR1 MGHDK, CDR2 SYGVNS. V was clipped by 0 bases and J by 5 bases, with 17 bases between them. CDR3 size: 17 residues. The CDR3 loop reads CASSEYGNRGRDNEQFF. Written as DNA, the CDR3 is TGTGCCAGCAGTGAATATGGAAACAGGGGGAGGGACAATGAGCAGTTCTTC.

In DNA form, the CDR3 reads TGCAGTGCTAGAGTGACTAGCGGGGAGCACACCGGGGAGCTGTTTTTT. This codes for CSARVTSGEHTGELFF. The chain employs TRBV20-1 and TRBJ2-2, with 11 nucleotides matching TRBD2. Germline V gene sequence: CDR1 DFQATT, CDR2 SNEGSKA (reference sequence). V was clipped by 1 base and J by 3 bases; unmatched bases: 4. This CDR3 region has 16 residues.

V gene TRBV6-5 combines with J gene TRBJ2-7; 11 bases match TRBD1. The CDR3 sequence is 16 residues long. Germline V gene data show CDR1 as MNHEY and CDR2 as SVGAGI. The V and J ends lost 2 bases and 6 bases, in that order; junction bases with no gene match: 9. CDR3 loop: CASSYRPPGTGGEQYF. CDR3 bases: TGTGCCAGCAGTTACAGGCCCCCCGGGACAGGGGGCGAGCAGTACTTC.

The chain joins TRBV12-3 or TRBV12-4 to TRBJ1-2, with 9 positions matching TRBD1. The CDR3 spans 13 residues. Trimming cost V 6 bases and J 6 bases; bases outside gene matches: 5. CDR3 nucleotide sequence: TGTGCCAGCAGGAAACAGGGGGCGGATGGCTACACCTTC. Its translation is CASRKQGADGYTF.

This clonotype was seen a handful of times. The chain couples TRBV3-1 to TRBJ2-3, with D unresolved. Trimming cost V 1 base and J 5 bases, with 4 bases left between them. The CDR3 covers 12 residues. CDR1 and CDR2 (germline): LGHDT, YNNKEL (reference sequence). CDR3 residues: CASSQALDTQYF. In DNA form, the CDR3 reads TGTGCCAGCAGCCAAGCTTTAGATACGCAGTATTTT.

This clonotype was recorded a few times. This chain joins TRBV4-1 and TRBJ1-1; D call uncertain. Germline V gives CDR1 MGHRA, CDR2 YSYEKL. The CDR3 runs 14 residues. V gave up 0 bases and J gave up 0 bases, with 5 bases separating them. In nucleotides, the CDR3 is TGCGCCAGCAGCCAAGAGGTAATGAACACTGAAGCTTTCTTT. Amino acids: CASSQEVMNTEAFF.

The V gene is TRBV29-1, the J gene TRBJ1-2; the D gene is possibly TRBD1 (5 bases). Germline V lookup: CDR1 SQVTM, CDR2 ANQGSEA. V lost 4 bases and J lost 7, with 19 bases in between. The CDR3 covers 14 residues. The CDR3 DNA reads TGCAGCGTTGGGGGGTTTGGTGGGGAGTCTGGCTACACCTTC. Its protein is CSVGGFGGESGYTF.

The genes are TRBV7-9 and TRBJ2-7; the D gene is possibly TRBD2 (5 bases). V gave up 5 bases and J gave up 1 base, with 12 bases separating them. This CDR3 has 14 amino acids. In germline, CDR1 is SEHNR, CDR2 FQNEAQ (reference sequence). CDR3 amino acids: CASSNGGGSYEQYF. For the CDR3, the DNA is TGTGCCAGCAGCAACGGAGGTGGGTCCTACGAGCAGTACTTC.

CDR3 sequence: CAWSGSVYYHGELFF. The CDR3 nucleotides are TGTGCCTGGAGTGGGTCCGTATACTATCACGGGGAGCTGTTTTTT. The chain carries TRBV30 and TRBJ2-2; no firm D call. V gave up 1 base and J gave up 7 bases, with 16 bases separating them. The CDR3 spans 15 residues. Germline CDR1 and CDR2: GTSNPN and SVGIG (reference sequence).

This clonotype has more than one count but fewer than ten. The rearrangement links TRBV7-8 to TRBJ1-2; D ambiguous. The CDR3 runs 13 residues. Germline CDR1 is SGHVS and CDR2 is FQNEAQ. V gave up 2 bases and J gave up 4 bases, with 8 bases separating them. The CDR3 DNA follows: TGTGCCAGCAGCTTATCCTCCGTCTATGGCTACACCTTC. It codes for CASSLSSVYGYTF.

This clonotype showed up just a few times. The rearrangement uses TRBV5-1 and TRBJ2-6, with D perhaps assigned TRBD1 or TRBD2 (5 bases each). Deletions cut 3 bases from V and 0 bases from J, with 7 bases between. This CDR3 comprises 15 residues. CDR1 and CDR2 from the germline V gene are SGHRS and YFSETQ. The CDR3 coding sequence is TGCGCCAGCAGCTGGGACGTCTCTGGGGCCAACGTCCTGACTTTC. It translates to CASSWDVSGANVLTF.

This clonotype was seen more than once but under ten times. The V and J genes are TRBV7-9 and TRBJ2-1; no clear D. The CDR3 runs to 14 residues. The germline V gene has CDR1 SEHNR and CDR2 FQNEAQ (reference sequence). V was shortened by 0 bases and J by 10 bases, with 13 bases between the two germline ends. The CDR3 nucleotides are TGTGCCAGCAGCTTAGCGGGTAGCTCAGTAGAGCAGTTCTTC. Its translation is CASSLAGSSVEQFF.

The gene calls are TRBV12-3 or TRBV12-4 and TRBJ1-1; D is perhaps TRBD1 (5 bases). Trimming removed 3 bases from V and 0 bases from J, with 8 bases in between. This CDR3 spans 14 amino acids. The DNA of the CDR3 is TGTGCCAGCAGTTTCGGGGACTTGAACACTGAAGCTTTCTTT. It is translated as CASSFGDLNTEAFF.

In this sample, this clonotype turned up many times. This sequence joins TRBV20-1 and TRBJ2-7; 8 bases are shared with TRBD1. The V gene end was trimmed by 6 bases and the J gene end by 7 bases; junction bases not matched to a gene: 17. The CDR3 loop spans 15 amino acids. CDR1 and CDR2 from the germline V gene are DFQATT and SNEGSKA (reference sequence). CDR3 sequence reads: CSARRTGSIGSEQYF. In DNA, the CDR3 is TGCAGTGCCAGAAGGACAGGGTCGATAGGCAGTGAGCAGTACTTC.

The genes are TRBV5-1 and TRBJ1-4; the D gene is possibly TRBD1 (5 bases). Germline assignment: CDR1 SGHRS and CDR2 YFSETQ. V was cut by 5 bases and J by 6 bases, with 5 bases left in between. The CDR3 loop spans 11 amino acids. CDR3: CASRGDEKLFF. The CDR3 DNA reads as TGCGCCAGCAGGGGGGATGAAAAACTGTTTTTT.

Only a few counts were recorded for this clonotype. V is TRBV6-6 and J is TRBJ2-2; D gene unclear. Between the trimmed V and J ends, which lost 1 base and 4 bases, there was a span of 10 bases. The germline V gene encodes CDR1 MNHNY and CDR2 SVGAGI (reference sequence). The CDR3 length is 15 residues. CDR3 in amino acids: CASSYYDFLTGELFF. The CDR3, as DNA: TGTGCCAGCAGTTACTACGACTTCCTCACCGGGGAGCTGTTTTTT.

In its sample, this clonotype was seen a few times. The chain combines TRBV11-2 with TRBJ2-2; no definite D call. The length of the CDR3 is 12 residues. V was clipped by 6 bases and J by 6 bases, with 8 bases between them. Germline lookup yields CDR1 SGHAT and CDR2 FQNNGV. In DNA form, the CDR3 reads TGTGCCAGCAGATATCGTCCCGGGGAGCTGTTTTTT. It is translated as CASRYRPGELFF.

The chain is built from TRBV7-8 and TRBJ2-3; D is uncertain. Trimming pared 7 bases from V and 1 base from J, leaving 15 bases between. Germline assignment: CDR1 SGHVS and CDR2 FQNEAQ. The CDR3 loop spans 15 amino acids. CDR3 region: CASMRLEPRTDTQYF. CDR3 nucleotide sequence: TGTGCCAGCATGCGTTTGGAACCCCGCACAGATACGCAGTATTTT.

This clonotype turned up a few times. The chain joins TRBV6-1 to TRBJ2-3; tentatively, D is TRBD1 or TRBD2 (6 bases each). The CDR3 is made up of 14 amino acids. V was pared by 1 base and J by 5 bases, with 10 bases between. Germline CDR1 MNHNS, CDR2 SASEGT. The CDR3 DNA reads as TGTGCCAGCAGTGAAGTCGGGGGACAAGATACGCAGTATTTT. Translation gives CASSEVGGQDTQYF.

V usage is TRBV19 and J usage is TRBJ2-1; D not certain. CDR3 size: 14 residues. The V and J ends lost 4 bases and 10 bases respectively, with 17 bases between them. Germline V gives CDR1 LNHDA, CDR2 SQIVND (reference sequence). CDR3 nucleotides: TGTGCCAGTAGTAATCACCAATCGAGCCCCGAGCAGTTCTTC. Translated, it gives CASSNHQSSPEQFF.

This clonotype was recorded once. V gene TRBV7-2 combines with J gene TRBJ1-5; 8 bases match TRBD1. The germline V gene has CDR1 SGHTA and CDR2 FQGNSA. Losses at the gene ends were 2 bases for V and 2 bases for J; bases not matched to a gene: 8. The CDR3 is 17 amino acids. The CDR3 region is CASSLRLLGQGNQPQHF. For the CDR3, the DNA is TGTGCCAGCAGCTTAAGGCTGCTGGGACAGGGCAATCAGCCCCAGCATTTT.

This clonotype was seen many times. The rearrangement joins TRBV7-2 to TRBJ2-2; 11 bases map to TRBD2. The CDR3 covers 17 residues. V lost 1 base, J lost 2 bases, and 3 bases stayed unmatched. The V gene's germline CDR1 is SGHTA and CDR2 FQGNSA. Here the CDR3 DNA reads TGTGCCAGCAGCTTAGGGCTAGCGGGAGGTAACACCGGGGAGCTGTTTTTT. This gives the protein CASSLGLAGGNTGELFF.